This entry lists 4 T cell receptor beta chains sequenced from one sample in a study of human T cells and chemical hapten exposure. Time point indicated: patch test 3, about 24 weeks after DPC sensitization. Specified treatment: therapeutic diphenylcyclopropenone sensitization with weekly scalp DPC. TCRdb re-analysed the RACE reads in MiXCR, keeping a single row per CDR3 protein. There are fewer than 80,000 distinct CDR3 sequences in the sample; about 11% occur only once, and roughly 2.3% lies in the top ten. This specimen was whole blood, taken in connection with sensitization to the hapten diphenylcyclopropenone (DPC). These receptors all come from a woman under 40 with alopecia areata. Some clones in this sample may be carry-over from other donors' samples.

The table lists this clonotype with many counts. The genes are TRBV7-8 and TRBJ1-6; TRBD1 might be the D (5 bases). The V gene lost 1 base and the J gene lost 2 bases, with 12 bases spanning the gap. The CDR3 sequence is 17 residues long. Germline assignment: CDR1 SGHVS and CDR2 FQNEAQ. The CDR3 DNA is TGTGCCAGCAGCTTAGTTGTTCGGGGGGCCTATAATTCACCCCTCCACTTT. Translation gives CASSLVVRGAYNSPLHF.

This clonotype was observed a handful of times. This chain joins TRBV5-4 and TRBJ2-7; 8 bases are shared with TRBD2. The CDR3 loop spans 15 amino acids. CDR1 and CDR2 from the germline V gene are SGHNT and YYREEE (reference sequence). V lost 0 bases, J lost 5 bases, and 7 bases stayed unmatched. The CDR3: CASSLAPGLGDEQYF. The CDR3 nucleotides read TGTGCCAGCAGCTTGGCACCGGGACTAGGGGACGAGCAGTACTTC.

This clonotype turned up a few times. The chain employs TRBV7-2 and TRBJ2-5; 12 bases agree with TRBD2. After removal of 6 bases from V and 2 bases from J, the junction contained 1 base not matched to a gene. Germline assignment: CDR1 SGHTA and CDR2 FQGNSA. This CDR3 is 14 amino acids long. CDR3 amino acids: CASSGLAGQETQYF. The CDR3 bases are TGTGCCAGCAGTGGACTAGCGGGACAAGAGACCCAGTACTTC.

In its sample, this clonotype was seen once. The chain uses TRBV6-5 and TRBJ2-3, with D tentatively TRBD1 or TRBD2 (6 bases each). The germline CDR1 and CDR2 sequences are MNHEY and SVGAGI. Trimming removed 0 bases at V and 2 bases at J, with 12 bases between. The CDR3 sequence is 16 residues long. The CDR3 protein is CASSYSTGGPTDTQYF. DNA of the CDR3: TGTGCCAGCAGTTACTCGACCGGGGGCCCCACAGATACGCAGTATTTT.